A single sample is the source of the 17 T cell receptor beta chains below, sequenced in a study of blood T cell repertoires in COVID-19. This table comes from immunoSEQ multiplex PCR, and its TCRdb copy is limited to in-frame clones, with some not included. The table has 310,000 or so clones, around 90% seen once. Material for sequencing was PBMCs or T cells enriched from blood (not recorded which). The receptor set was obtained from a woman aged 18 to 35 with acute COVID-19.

The CDR3 sequence is CASSLAGLVVAKNIQYF. As DNA, the CDR3 is TGTGCCAGCAGCTTAGCAGGACTAGTTGTAGCCAAAAACATTCAGTACTTC. The chain combines TRBV7-9 with TRBJ2-4; 7 nucleotides agree with TRBD2. This CDR3 comprises 17 residues. The J segment lost 0 bases and the V segment lost 0 bases, leaving 5 bases of the junction unmatched. From germline, CDR1 is SEHNR and CDR2 FQNEAQ (reference sequence).

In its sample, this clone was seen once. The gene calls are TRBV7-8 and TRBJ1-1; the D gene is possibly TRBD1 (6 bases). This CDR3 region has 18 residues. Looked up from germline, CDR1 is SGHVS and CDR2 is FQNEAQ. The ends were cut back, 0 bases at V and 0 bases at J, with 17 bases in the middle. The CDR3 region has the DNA TGTGCCAGCAGCTTAGCGTTCCCGGACAGACCAGTGAACACTGAAGCTTTCTTT. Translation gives CASSLAFPDRPVNTEAFF.

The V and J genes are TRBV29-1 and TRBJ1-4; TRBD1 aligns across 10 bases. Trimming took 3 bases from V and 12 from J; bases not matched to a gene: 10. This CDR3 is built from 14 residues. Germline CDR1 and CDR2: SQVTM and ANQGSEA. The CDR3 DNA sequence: TGCAGCGTTGAGCGGACAGGGGGAGGTAGGGAACTGTTTTTT. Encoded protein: CSVERTGGGRELFF.

DNA of the CDR3: TGTGCCGGGGCGTTTAGGGACAGTAATTCACCCCTCCACTTT. Residues: CAGAFRDSNSPLHF. The chain carries TRBV28 and TRBJ1-6; 7 bases match TRBD1. The V gene's germline CDR1 is MDHEN and CDR2 SYDVKM. J gave up 6 bases and V 11 bases, and 10 bases lay outside the gene matches. The CDR3 runs 14 residues. The full variable domain, in which reference TRBV28 and TRBJ1-6 provide the parts outside the CDR3, is DVKVTQSSRYLVKRTGEKVFLECVQDMDHENMFWYRQDPGLGLRLIYFSYDVKMKEKGDIPEGYSVSREKKERFSLILESASTNQTSMYLCAGAFRDSNSPLHFGNGTRLTVT.

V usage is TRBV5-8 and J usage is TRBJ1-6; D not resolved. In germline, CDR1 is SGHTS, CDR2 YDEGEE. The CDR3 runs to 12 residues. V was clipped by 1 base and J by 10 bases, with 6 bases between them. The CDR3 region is CASSLLRSPLHF. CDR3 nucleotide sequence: TGTGCCAGCAGCTTGTTGCGGTCACCCCTCCACTTT.

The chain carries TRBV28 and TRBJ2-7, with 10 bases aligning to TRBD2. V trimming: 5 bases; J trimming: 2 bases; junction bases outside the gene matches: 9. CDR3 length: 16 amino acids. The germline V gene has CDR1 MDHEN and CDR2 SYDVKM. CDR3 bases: TGTGCCAGCAGTCCAACCTTAGCGGGAGGACCCTACGAGCAGTACTTC. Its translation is CASSPTLAGGPYEQYF.

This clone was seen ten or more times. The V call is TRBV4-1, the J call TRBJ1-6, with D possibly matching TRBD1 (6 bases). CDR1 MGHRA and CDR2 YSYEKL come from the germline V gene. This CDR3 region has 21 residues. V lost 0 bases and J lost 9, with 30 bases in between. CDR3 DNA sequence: TGCGCCAGCAGCCAAGAAATCCCAGGGGCGCGGGGGTCCCAATGGAGTTCACCCCTCCACTTT. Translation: CASSQEIPGARGSQWSSPLHF.

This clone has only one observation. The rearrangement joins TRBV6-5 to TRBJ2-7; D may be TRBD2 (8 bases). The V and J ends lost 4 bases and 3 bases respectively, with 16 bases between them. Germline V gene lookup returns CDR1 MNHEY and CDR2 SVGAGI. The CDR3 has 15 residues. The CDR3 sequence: CASSSGGTARYEQYF. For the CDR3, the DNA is TGTGCCAGCAGTTCGGGGGGGACAGCCCGCTACGAGCAGTACTTC.

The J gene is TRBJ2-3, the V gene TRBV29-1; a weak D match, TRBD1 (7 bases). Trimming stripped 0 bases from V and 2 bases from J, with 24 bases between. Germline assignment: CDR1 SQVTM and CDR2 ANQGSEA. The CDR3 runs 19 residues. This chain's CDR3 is CSVEDIGLRDSWNTDTQYF. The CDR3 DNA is TGCAGCGTTGAAGATATCGGCCTGCGGGACAGCTGGAACACAGATACGCAGTATTTT.

CDR3 nucleotides: TGTGCCAGCAGCTTATACGGGTCGAGGAGTATAGATACGCAGTATTTT. This codes for CASSLYGSRSIDTQYF. The chain has TRBV7-2 and TRBJ2-3, with D unclear. The CDR3 spans 16 residues. Per germline, CDR1 SGHTA and CDR2 FQGNSA. With 2 bases removed from V and 5 bases from J, the gap between germline ends came to 17 bases.

The CDR3 sequence is CSSGGYEQYF. DNA for the CDR3: TGCTCTAGCGGCGGCTACGAGCAGTACTTC. The chain employs TRBV10-2 and TRBJ2-7; 7 positions match TRBD2. Per the germline V gene, CDR1 is WSHSY and CDR2 is SAAADI. The CDR3 is 10 amino acids.

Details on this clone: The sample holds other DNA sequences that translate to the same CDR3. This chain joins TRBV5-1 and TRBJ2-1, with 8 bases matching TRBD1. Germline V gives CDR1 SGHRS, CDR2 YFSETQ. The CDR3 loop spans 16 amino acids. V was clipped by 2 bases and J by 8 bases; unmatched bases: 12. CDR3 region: CASSFYPDRVGDEQFF. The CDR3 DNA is TGCGCCAGCAGCTTCTATCCGGACAGGGTAGGTGATGAGCAGTTCTTC.

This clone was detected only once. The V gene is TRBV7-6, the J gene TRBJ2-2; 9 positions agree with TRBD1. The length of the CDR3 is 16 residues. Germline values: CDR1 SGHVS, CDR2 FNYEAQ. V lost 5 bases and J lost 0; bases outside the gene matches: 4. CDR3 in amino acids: CASSVTGGTNTGELFF. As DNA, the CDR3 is TGTGCCAGCAGCGTGACAGGGGGTACGAACACCGGGGAGCTGTTTTTT.

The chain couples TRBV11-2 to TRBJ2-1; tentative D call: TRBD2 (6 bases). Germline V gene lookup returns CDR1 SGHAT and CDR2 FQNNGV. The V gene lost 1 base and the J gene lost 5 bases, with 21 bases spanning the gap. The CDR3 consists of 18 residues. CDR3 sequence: CASSLVGLATKYNNEQFF. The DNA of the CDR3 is TGTGCCAGCAGCTTAGTAGGGCTAGCGACAAAGTATAACAATGAGCAGTTCTTC.

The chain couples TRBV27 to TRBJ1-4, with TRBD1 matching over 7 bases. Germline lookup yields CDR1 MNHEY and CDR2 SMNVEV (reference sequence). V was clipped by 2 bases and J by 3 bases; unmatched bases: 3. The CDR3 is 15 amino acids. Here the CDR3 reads CASSLEGAANEKLFF. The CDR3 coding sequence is TGTGCCAGCAGTTTAGAGGGGGCGGCTAATGAAAAACTGTTTTTT.

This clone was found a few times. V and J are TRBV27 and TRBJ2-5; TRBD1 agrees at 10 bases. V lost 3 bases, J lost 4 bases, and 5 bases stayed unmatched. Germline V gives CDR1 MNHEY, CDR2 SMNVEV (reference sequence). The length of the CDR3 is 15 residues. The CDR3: CASSLDRGGLETQYF. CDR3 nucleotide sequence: TGTGCCAGCAGTTTGGACAGGGGGGGTTTAGAGACCCAGTACTTC.

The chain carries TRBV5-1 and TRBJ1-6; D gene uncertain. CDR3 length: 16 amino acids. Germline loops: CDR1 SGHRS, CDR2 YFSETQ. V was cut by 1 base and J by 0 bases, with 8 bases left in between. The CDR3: CASSLSGSSYNSPLHF. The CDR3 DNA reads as TGCGCCAGCAGCTTGTCGGGGAGCTCCTATAATTCACCCCTCCACTTT.